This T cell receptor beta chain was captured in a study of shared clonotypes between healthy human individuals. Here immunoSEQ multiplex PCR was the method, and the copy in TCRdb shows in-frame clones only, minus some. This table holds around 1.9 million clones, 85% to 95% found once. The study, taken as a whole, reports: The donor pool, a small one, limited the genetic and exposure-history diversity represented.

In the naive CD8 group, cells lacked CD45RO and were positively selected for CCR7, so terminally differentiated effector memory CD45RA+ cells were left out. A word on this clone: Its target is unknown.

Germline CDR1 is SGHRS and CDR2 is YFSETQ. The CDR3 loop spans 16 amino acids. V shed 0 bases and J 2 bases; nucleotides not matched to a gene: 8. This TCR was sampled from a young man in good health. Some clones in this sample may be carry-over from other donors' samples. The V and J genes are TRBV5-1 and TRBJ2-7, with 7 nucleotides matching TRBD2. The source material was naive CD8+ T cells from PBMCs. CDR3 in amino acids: CASSLDGREYPYEQYF. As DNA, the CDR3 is TGCGCCAGCAGCTTGGATGGGCGGGAGTACCCCTACGAGCAGTACTTC.